A selection of T cell receptor beta chains follows, all from one sample in a study of regulatory T cells in long-lasting Graves disease. TCRdb called the multiplex PCR reads again in MiXCR, with one record for every CDR3 protein. The table records 300,000 to 400,000 distinct CDR3 sequences, 16% of them present only once. The data were also submitted as part of a second study, on T cells in Graves' hyperthyroidism and ophthalmopathy.

Specimen: peripheral blood mononuclear cells (PBMCs), collected at new diagnosis, from a patient treated with antithyroid drugs. Source of these receptors: a man aged 35-49 years with Graves disease. Each CDR3 is given with its conserved first and last residue. The order of the fields is clone size, D gene, V gene, CDR3 protein. D genes are given only for firm matches. Expanded clones are given a class, and other clones once, few, many or no size at all.

many,.,TRBV12-3/TRBV12-4,CASSFRNTGELFF
few,.,TRBV6-1,CASSARGSYNSPLHF
.,TRBD2,TRBV3-1,CASSHRGGFETQYF
many,.,TRBV20-1,CSARSGNTIYF
once,TRBD1,TRBV12-3/TRBV12-4,CASTRDREYGYTF
.,TRBD2,TRBV11-2,CASSLVMGLAGGNEQFF
many,TRBD2,TRBV2,CASRRGARETQYF
many,.,TRBV18,CASSPQTGNSGNTIYF
.,.,TRBV28,CASSLLDSPLHF
few,.,TRBV3-1,CASSRLRGSYEQYF
few,.,TRBV30,CAWSVAGGLGYTF
many,TRBD2,TRBV5-1,CASSLRALAGAEQFF
.,TRBD1,TRBV5-1,CASSLDGRGLGDTQYF
many,.,TRBV2,CASSEARTVSRSDTQYF
many,TRBD1,TRBV18,CASSTGTGNQPQHF
many,.,TRBV7-2,CASSSLGTGELFF
many,TRBD1,TRBV29-1,CSATGTGVRETQYF
many,.,TRBV29-1,CSVEPSPYNEQFF
few,.,TRBV28,CASSSNGNANTGELFF
few,TRBD2,TRBV10-1,CASSPVIAGRTDTQYF
many,TRBD2,TRBV12-3/TRBV12-4,CASSRLAGASYEQYF
many,TRBD2,TRBV20-1,CSARDAAGGLNEQFF
.,.,TRBV20-1,CSASSPATSGNTIYF
.,TRBD2,TRBV2,CASRGLAGGLWNEQLF
many,.,TRBV20-1,CSAEFQGSHNEQFF
many,.,TRBV6-1,CASSEGVGGNQPQHF
many,.,TRBV2,CASRTDPYEQYF
many,.,TRBV7-7,CASSRGAASQVYNEQFF
many,.,TRBV14,CASSRWGPYEQYF
many,.,TRBV18,CASSPLDSNSYEQYF
few,TRBD1,TRBV7-9,CASSALRGRDRSYNEQFF
many,.,TRBV2,CASSGDSTDTQYF
few,TRBD1,TRBV5-1,CASSLGQGKNEQFF
.,.,TRBV27,CASSLRGEKAYF
.,TRBD2,TRBV11-2,CASSSGTKPDNEQFF
many,.,TRBV30,CAWSIGLSQGHEQYF
many,.,TRBV11-3,CASSEYRVSEQFF
many,TRBD1,TRBV24-1,CATSDGTGDRPAIDGYTF
many,TRBD2,TRBV12-3/TRBV12-4,CASSNSPGGLNTQYF
many,TRBD2,TRBV12-3/TRBV12-4,CASSLAHLAGLRKDTQYF
many,TRBD2,TRBV6-9,CASSYGGLAGGTDTQYF
many,.,TRBV6-1,CASIARGYYGYTF
.,.,TRBV6-1,CASSPYYNEQFF
many,TRBD2,TRBV2,CARNSGGADTQYF
.,.,TRBV5-1,CASSLEGHPSYEQYF
many,.,TRBV28,CASRPPGSNSPLHF
.,.,TRBV6-1,CASSEAGWTVENQPQHF
.,.,TRBV2,CASSEGLGFVSPLHF
many,.,TRBV28,CASSPWGRAITDTQYF
.,TRBD1,TRBV6-1,CASSRFSGQGNYEQYF
few,.,TRBV2,CASMGSGAQTQYF
.,.,TRBV29-1,CSVGRESYGEQYF
.,TRBD1,TRBV2,CASRMGQGAVEQYF